This T cell receptor beta chain was identified in a study of blood T cell repertoires in COVID-19. The CDR3 spans 15 residues. V lost 1 base, J lost 0 bases, and 9 bases lay in between. Germline-derived CDR1 and CDR2 are KGHSH and LQKENI. TCRdb's copy holds only in-frame clones and misses some; the assay was immunoSEQ multiplex PCR. The sample consists of roughly 240,000 clones, roughly 85% of them appearing once. Sequencing input: PBMCs or T cells enriched from blood (not recorded which). The genes are TRBV18 and TRBJ1-1; no firm D call. This sequence was found in a woman aged 45-59 years with acute COVID-19. The CDR3 loop is CASSPLHIMNTEAFF. CDR3 nucleotide sequence: TGTGCCAGCTCACCACTACATATTATGAACACTGAAGCTTTCTTT.